This TCR beta chain was captured in a study of CD8 T cells in Susac syndrome. From germline, CDR1 is SGHAT and CDR2 FQNNGV. CDR3 length: 15 amino acids. With 2 bases removed from V and 1 base from J, the gap between germline ends came to 10 bases. Random hexamers were used to reverse transcribe the RNA input (about 0.45 to 1 ug). MiXCR, run by TCRdb on the immunoSEQ multiplex PCR reads, gives a single entry per CDR3 protein. The data hold roughly 200,000 distinct CDR3 sequences, with roughly 94% observed a single time. TEMRA cells were enriched by FACS, while CD8+ and CD4+ T cells were obtained through a negative isolation that was performed magnetically.

The V gene is TRBV11-2, the J gene TRBJ2-3, with D uncertain. Sequencing was carried out using CD4+ T cells from PBMCs. The receptor's source is a human donor with Susac syndrome. The CDR3 nucleotides read TGTGCCAGCAGCTTATTCACGCCAGGCACAGATACGCAGTATTTT. This translates into CASSLFTPGTDTQYF.